Sequencing of this T cell receptor beta chain was carried out in a study of identifying expanded T cells in peripheral blood (dated by TCRdb to about 2019). Broadly, across the study: Four technical replicates, made by sequencing separate aliquots from the same pool of genomic DNA, were compared pairwise.

No immune events, such as infections, were documented for the healthy donors during the collection period. Time-dependent variance in a beta-binomial model of T-cell clone differential abundance was calibrated using healthy-donor blood repertoires as a training cohort. There were 10 healthy donors in the training cohort, of whom 3 were female and 7 were male. Donor ages ranged from about 29 to 65 years, with an average of about 44 years. Whole blood from each healthy donor was obtained from a commercial supplier and was collected at three time points around two weeks apart. Genomic DNA was extracted from unsorted whole blood for immunosequencing. TCRbeta CDR3 regions were profiled by bias-controlled multiplex PCR amplification of genomic DNA with the immunoSEQ Assay. The authors' pipeline ran thus. The absolute abundance of each unique TCRbeta CDR3 region was quantified after sequences were collapsed and filtered. Differential abundance was tested with a binomial (Fisher-equivalent) model and with a beta-binomial model adding time-dependent variance fitted from healthy donors. Clones with fewer than 5 combined templates were removed, and differential abundance was called for clones with a Benjamini-Hochberg FDR below 0.01. Beta-binomial variance was modeled as a function of total template count across the two samples using the form v = (b*log(k)+a)^2. Entries here come from immuneACCESS through TCRdb and include only in-frame sequences with V and J called. Some clones fail to appear in such tables; in the studies checked, an unresolved V gene covers under half of the shortfall, and the cause of the remainder is unknown. That table furnishes V, J and clone size, whereas the DNA furnished D and trimming. The sample table records tens of thousands of clones; approximately 82% of these occur just once. The ten most abundant clones make up 12% to 15% of the sample.

Sequences LNHDA (CDR1) and SQIVND (CDR2) are obtained from the germline V gene (reference sequence). Trimming at the junction amounts to 1 base on V and 5 bases on J, and the germline ends lie 11 bases apart. The CDR3, from cysteine to phenylalanine, totals 14 residues. Just CDR3 DNA is preserved here, 42 bases in frame from base 1. Beyond this particular receptor, the publication reports: The authors expected that biological variance in healthy repertoires might rise further over much longer intervals, such as months to years. The binomial model flagged 0.9 to 1.5 differentially abundant clones between technical replicates, compared with around 15 over around two weeks and 18 to 20 over four weeks. Across all healthy-donor time intervals, the beta-binomial model significantly cut both the number of clones called differentially abundant and the false-positive rate. In all healthy donors, the variance in clone template counts between samples taken 2 to 3 weeks apart rose significantly as total template count increased.

About this clone itself: Its antigen specificity is not known. Nothing much larger sits one base from this clone, and base qualities are not available. Other DNA sequences in the sample encode the same CDR3.

The sample consisted of blood. The chain is assembled from TRBV19 and TRBJ1-2; TRBD1 might be the D gene, on 6 matching bases. The sequence derives from a person between 18 and 75 years old in good health. The CDR3: CASSIAEGGYGYTF. In nucleotides, the sequence is TGTGCCAGTAGTATAGCTGAAGGGGGGTATGGCTACACCTTC.